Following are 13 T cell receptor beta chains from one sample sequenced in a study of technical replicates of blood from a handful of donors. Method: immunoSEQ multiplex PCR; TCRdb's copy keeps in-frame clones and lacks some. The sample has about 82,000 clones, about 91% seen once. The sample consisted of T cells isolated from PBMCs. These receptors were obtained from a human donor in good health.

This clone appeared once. The CDR3 region has the DNA TGTGCCAGTAGTGCAAACAGGGCCGGGGAGCTGTTTTTT. Amino acid sequence: CASSANRAGELFF. The chain carries TRBV19 and TRBJ2-2; D is perhaps TRBD1 (6 bases). Trimming took 5 bases from V and 6 from J, leaving 10 bases between them. Germline assignment: CDR1 LNHDA and CDR2 SQIVND (reference sequence). The CDR3 totals 13 residues. Full variable domain (rest looked up from reference TRBV19 and TRBJ2-2): DGGITQSPKYLFRKEGQNVTLSCEQNLNHDAMYWYRQDPGQGLRLIYYSQIVNDFQKGDIAEGYSVSREKKESFPLTVTSAQKNPTAFYLCASSANRAGELFFGEGSRLTVL.

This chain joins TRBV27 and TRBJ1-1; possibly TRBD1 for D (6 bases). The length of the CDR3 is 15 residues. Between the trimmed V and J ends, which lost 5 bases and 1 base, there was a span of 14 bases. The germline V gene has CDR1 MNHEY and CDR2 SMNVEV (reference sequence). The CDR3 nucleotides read TGTGCCAGCAGTGTTACGGGGGGGCGGAACACTGAAGCTTTCTTT. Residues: CASSVTGGRNTEAFF.

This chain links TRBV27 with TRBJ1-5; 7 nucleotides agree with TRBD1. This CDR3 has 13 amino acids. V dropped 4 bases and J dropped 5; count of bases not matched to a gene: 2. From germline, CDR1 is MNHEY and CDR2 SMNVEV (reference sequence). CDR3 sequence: CASSSTGYQPQHF. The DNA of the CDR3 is TGTGCCAGCAGTTCGACAGGGTATCAGCCCCAGCATTTT.

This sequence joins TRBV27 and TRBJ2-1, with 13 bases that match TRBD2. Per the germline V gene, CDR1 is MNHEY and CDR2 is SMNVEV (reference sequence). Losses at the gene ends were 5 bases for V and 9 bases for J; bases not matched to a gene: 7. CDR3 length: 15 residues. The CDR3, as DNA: TGTGCCAGCAGTCCTACGACTAGCGGGAGGAGTGAGCAGTTCTTC. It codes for CASSPTTSGRSEQFF.

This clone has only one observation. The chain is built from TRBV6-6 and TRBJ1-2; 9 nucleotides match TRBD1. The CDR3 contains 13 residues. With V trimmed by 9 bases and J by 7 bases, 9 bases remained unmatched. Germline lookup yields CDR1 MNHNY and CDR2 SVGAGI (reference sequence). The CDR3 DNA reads TGTGCCAGTTTGGACAGGGGATTAGGTGGCTACACCTTC. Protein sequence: CASLDRGLGGYTF.

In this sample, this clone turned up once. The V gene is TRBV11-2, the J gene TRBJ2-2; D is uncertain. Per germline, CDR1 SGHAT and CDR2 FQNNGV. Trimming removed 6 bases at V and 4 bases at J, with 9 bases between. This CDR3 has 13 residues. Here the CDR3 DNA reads TGTGCCAGCAGTCGCGATGCCACCGGGGAGCTGTTTTTT. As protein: CASSRDATGELFF.

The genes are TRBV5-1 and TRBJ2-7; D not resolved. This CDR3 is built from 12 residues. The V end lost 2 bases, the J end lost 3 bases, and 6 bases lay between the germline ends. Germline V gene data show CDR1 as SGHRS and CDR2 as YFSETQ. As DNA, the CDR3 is TGCGCCAGCAGCTTCACTGACTACGAGCAGTACTTC. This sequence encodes CASSFTDYEQYF.

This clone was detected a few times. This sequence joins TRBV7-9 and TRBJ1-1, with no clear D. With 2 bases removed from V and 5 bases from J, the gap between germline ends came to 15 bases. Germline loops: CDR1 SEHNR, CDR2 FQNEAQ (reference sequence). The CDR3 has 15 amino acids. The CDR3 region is CASSLFSGIDTEAFF. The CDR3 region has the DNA TGTGCCAGCAGCTTATTTTCCGGGATTGATACTGAAGCTTTCTTT. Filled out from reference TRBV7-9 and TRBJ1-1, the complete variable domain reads DTGVSQNPRHKITKRGQNVTFRCDPISEHNRLYWYRQTLGQGPEFLTYFQNEAQLEKSRLLSDRFSAERPKGSFSTLEIQRTEQGDSAMYLCASSLFSGIDTEAFFGQGTRLTVV.

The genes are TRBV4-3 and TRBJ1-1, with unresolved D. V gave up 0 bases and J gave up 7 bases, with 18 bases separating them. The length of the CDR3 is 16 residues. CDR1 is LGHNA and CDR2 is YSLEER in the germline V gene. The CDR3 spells CASSQDYFLPGSEAFF. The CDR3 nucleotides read TGCGCCAGCAGCCAAGATTATTTTCTCCCGGGAAGTGAAGCTTTCTTT.

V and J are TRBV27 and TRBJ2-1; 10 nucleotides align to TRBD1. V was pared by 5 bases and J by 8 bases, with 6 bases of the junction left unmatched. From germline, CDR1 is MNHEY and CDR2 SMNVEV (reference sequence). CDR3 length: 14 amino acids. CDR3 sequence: CASSTGTGVHEQFF. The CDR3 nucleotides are TGTGCCAGCAGTACCGGGACAGGGGTCCATGAGCAGTTCTTC.

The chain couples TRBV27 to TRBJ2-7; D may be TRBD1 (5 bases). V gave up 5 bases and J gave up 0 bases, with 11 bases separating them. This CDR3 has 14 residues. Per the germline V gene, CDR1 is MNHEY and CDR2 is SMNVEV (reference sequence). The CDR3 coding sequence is TGTGCCAGCAGTAGACAGCAAATCTCCTACGAGCAGTACTTC. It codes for CASSRQQISYEQYF.

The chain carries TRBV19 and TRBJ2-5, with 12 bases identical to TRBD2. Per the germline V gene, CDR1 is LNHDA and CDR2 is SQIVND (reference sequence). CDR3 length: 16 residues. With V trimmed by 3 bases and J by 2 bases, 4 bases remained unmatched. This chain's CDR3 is CASSMGLAGLQETQYF. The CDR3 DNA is TGTGCCAGTAGTATGGGACTAGCGGGCCTACAAGAGACCCAGTACTTC.

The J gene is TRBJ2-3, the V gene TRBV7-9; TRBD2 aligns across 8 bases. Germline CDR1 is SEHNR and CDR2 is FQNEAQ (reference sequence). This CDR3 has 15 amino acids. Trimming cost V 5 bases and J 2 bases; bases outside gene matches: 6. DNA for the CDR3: TGTGCCAGCAGCAACACTAGCGGCTTCACAGATACGCAGTATTTT. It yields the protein CASSNTSGFTDTQYF.